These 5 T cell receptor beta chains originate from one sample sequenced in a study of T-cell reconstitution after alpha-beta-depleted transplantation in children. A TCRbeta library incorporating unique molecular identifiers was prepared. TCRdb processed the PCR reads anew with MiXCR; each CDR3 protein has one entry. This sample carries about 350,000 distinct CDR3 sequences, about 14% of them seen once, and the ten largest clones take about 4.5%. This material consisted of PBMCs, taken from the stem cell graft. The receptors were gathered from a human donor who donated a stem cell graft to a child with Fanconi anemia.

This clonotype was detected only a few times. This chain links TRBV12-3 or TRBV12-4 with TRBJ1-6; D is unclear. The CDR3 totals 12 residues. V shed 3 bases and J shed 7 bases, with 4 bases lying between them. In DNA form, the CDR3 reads TGTGCCAGCAGTTTTCCCAATTCACCCCTCCACTTT. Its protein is CASSFPNSPLHF.

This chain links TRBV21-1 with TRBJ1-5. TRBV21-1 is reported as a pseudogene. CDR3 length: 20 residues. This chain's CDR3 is CASSNTGSVEYLIGNQPQHF. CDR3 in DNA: TGTGCCAGCAGCAATACTGGGAGTGTAGAATATCTAATTGGCAATCAGCCCCAGCATTTT.

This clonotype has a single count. CDR3 nucleotide sequence: TGTGCCAGCCTCCTCGACAGGGCAGATACGCAGTATTTT. Its translation: CASLLDRADTQYF. The chain carries TRBV7-2 and TRBJ2-3; 7 nucleotides align to TRBD1. This CDR3 region has 13 residues. J gave up 4 bases and V 8 bases, and 6 bases lay outside the gene matches. The germline CDR1 and CDR2 sequences are SGHTA and FQGNSA.

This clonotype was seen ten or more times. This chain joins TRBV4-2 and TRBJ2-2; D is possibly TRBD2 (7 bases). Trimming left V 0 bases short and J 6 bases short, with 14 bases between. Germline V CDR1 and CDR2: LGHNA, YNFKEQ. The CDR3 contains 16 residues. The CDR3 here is CASSQDVGGAAGELFF. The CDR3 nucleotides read TGTGCCAGCAGCCAAGATGTGGGGGGGGCCGCCGGGGAGCTGTTTTTT.

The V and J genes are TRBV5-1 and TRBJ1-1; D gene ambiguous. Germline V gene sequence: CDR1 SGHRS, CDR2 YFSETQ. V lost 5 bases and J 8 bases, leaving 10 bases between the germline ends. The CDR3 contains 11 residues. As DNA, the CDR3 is TGCGCCAGCAGAGAGGGAAACGAAGCTTTCTTT. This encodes CASREGNEAFF.